The text below deals with one T cell receptor (beta chain). The data were obtained in a study of control samples from healthy donors and cancer patients. There are 14 residues in the CDR3. Germline V gives CDR1 MNHEY, CDR2 SVGAGI. Between the trimmed V and J ends, which lost 2 bases and 1 base, there was a span of 8 bases. Sequenced by immunoSEQ multiplex PCR; TCRdb stores in-frame clones only, minus some. Of about 120,000 clones listed, 80% to 90% are singletons. The genes are TRBV6-5 and TRBJ1-2, with D unclear. Sequencing input: PBMCs. This clonotype was obtained from a woman aged 45 to 65 with colorectal cancer. CDR3 in DNA: TGTGCCAGCAGTTACAGTCAGGTTAACTATGGCTACACCTTC. Encoded protein: CASSYSQVNYGYTF.